The 16 T cell receptor beta chains given below trace back to one sample, sequenced in a study of long-term antiretroviral therapy in people with HIV. At survey level, the immunoSEQ assay was run in its v3.0 version. TCRdb keeps only in-frame clones here, not all; method: immunoSEQ multiplex PCR. This table has roughly 34,000 clones, 94% appearing once. Sequenced material: unsorted PBMCs, taken more than 5 years after starting antiretroviral therapy. Source of these receptors: a woman aged 50 to 65 with HIV.

The genes are TRBV5-1 and TRBJ2-1, with D perhaps being TRBD1 or TRBD2 (6 bases each). V was cut by 1 base and J by 6 bases, with 17 bases left in between. Per germline, CDR1 SGHRS and CDR2 YFSETQ. The CDR3 loop spans 16 amino acids. CDR3 nucleotides: TGCGCCAGCAGCTTGAACACGGGGGCTTTGGGCAATGAGCAGTTCTTC. This gives the protein CASSLNTGALGNEQFF.

This clone was picked up one time. This sequence joins TRBV7-9 and TRBJ1-6; D remains unclear. The V end was cut by 5 bases, the J end by 7 bases, with 12 bases between. Germline V gives CDR1 SEHNR, CDR2 FQNEAQ (reference sequence). CDR3 length: 14 residues. CDR3 amino acids: CASSVGLDNSPLHF. In DNA, the CDR3 is TGTGCCAGCAGCGTAGGACTTGACAATTCACCCCTCCACTTT.

The V gene is TRBV9, the J gene TRBJ1-6; D is uncertain. This CDR3 is 15 amino acids long. CDR1 is SGDLS and CDR2 is YYNGEE in the germline V gene. Trimming removed 4 bases at V and 4 bases at J, with 12 bases between. CDR3 region: CASSPSGSYNSPLHF. CDR3 in DNA: TGTGCCAGCAGCCCCTCGGGGAGTTATAATTCACCCCTCCACTTT.

The rearrangement joins TRBV27 to TRBJ1-4; possible D gene TRBD1, 5 bases. V lost 5 bases and J lost 6, with 13 bases in between. CDR1 and CDR2 from the germline V gene are MNHEY and SMNVEV (reference sequence). The CDR3 contains 14 residues. As DNA, the CDR3 is TGTGCCAGCAGTAAGGCAGGGATAGATGAAAAACTGTTTTTT. This encodes CASSKAGIDEKLFF.

The gene calls are TRBV7-4 and TRBJ1-2, with D perhaps TRBD1 (5 bases). Per the germline V gene, CDR1 is SGHVT and CDR2 is SQSDAQ. Trimming took off 2 bases at V and 4 bases at J, with 14 bases between the two ends. This CDR3 is 15 amino acids long. CDR3 in DNA: TGTGCCAGCAGCTTACCTCCGACAGCCTGCTATGGCTACACCTTC. This encodes CASSLPPTACYGYTF.

This rearrangement joins TRBV19 to TRBJ1-4; D might be TRBD1 (6 bases). CDR1 and CDR2 (germline): LNHDA, SQIVND (reference sequence). The ends were cut back, 1 base at V and 0 bases at J, with 6 bases in the middle. The CDR3 totals 15 residues. This CDR3 reads CASSIGTATNEKLFF. The CDR3 nucleotides are TGTGCCAGTAGTATAGGGACAGCAACTAATGAAAAACTGTTTTTT. Together with reference TRBV19 and TRBJ1-4, the CDR3 gives the full variable domain: DGGITQSPKYLFRKEGQNVTLSCEQNLNHDAMYWYRQDPGQGLRLIYYSQIVNDFQKGDIAEGYSVSREKKESFPLTVTSAQKNPTAFYLCASSIGTATNEKLFFGSGTQLSVL.

This CDR3 reads CAWDRLNRDRWGYTF. CDR3 nucleotides: TGTGCCTGGGATAGGTTGAATCGGGACAGGTGGGGCTACACCTTC. The chain recombines TRBV30 with TRBJ1-2; 8 positions agree with TRBD1. The CDR3 extends over 15 amino acids. Germline values: CDR1 GTSNPN, CDR2 SVGIG (reference sequence). V lost 5 bases and J lost 8; bases outside the gene matches: 16.

This chain connects TRBV2 to TRBJ2-3, with D perhaps matching TRBD1 (5 bases). V was trimmed by 7 bases and J by 0 bases, leaving 17 bases between them. Germline V gene lookup returns CDR1 SNHLY and CDR2 FYNNEI. The CDR3 length is 16 residues. The CDR3 spells CASTEVKRTSTDTQYF. As DNA, the CDR3 is TGTGCCAGCACCGAGGTTAAGAGGACAAGCACAGATACGCAGTATTTT.

The chain carries TRBV29-1 and TRBJ2-3; D not certain. The V end lost 3 bases, the J end lost 2 bases, and 9 bases lay between the germline ends. This CDR3 contains 13 residues. CDR1 is SQVTM and CDR2 is ANQGSEA in the germline V gene. CDR3 sequence: CSVDPDHTDTQYF. The DNA of the CDR3 is TGCAGCGTTGATCCGGACCACACAGATACGCAGTATTTT.

The rearrangement links TRBV2 to TRBJ2-1, with 12 positions matching TRBD2. The V gene's germline CDR1 is SNHLY and CDR2 FYNNEI. The CDR3 spans 15 residues. V was clipped by 5 bases and J by 4 bases; unmatched bases: 3. CDR3 region: CASSPLAGGYNEQFF. DNA of the CDR3: TGTGCCAGCAGTCCCCTAGCGGGGGGGTACAATGAGCAGTTCTTC.

The chain joins TRBV11-2 to TRBJ2-5, with D perhaps matching TRBD2 (6 bases). Germline lookup yields CDR1 SGHAT and CDR2 FQNNGV. This CDR3 contains 14 residues. Trimming stripped 5 bases from V and 5 bases from J, with 15 bases between. The CDR3 reads CASSAFWLAETQYF. Here the CDR3 DNA reads TGTGCCAGCAGCGCCTTTTGGCTAGCGGAGACCCAGTACTTC.

The chain links TRBV28 to TRBJ2-7, with D hard to call. Germline CDR1 reads MDHEN; CDR2 reads SYDVKM. The CDR3 spans 14 residues. Trimming took off 6 bases at V and 3 bases at J, with 15 bases between the two ends. This CDR3 reads CASSPDVNIYEQYF. As DNA, the CDR3 is TGTGCCAGCAGCCCGGACGTCAACATCTACGAGCAGTACTTC. The full variable domain, in which reference TRBV28 and TRBJ2-7 provide the parts outside the CDR3, is DVKVTQSSRYLVKRTGEKVFLECVQDMDHENMFWYRQDPGLGLRLIYFSYDVKMKEKGDIPEGYSVSREKKERFSLILESASTNQTSMYLCASSPDVNIYEQYFGPGTRLTVT.

V gene TRBV19 combines with J gene TRBJ1-6; unclear D gene. The CDR3 loop spans 13 amino acids. Germline-derived CDR1 and CDR2 are LNHDA and SQIVND (reference sequence). Trimming removed 5 bases from V and 7 bases from J, with 9 bases in between. CDR3 bases: TGTGCCAGTAGTTTGGGATTGAATTCACCCCTCCACTTT. It yields the protein CASSLGLNSPLHF. Looking up the rest from reference TRBV19 and TRBJ1-6 gives the full variable domain: DGGITQSPKYLFRKEGQNVTLSCEQNLNHDAMYWYRQDPGQGLRLIYYSQIVNDFQKGDIAEGYSVSREKKESFPLTVTSAQKNPTAFYLCASSLGLNSPLHFGNGTRLTVT.

Only one count was recorded for this clone. This chain connects TRBV7-6 to TRBJ2-5, with D tentatively TRBD2 (5 bases). Germline values: CDR1 SGHVS, CDR2 FNYEAQ. V gave up 5 bases and J gave up 0 bases, with 25 bases separating them. This CDR3 region has 19 residues. This chain's CDR3 is CASSPRRTPIGRYQETQYF. The CDR3 DNA is TGTGCCAGCAGCCCACGTAGGACTCCTATAGGACGGTACCAAGAGACCCAGTACTTC.

The chain uses TRBV7-9 and TRBJ2-3, with D possibly being TRBD2 (5 bases). V lost 5 bases to trimming and J lost 1 base, with 13 bases between them. There are 15 residues in the CDR3. Germline-derived CDR1 and CDR2 are SEHNR and FQNEAQ (reference sequence). CDR3: CASSQPGYRTDTQYF. As DNA, the CDR3 is TGTGCCAGCAGCCAGCCGGGGTATCGCACAGATACGCAGTATTTT.

The gene calls are TRBV11-2 and TRBJ2-7, with TRBD2 matching 12 bases. The germline V gene has CDR1 SGHAT and CDR2 FQNNGV. The CDR3 has 14 residues. V shed 5 bases and J 4 bases; nucleotides not matched to a gene: 3. The CDR3 DNA is TGTGCCAGCAGCCCGACTAGCGGGGGATACGAGCAGTACTTC. Translation: CASSPTSGGYEQYF.